Reported below is one T cell receptor beta chain. Its antigen remains unidentified. The J segment lost 3 bases and the V segment lost 5 bases, leaving 11 bases of the junction unmatched. The CDR3 is 16 amino acids. Germline CDR1 LNHDA, CDR2 SQIVND (reference sequence). The entry originates in a study of vaccination and CD4 T cells after COVID-19. Overall study: Control wells got either CEFX epitopes, HIV-1 Nef peptides, or no peptide at all.

As to treatment: roughly 11-day PBMC culture with coronavirus spike peptide pools or control peptides (ViraFEST assay). ViraFEST grew antigen-specific T cells using peptide pools, then sequenced TCRs. Scientists ran DNA taken from cultured CD4+ T cells through the Oncomine TCR Beta short-read assay for sequencing. In TCRdb, the PCR reads were re-called with MiXCR into one record per CDR3 protein. Here the sample spans fewer than 25,000 distinct CDR3 sequences, about 38% being singletons. The sequencing here drew on CD4+ T cells from blood, cultured in vitro, taken before SARS-CoV-2 vaccination. The TCR sequence derives from a human donor who received a COVID-19 vaccine. The rearrangement joins TRBV19 to TRBJ1-2; TRBD1 matches 8 bases. CDR3 nucleotides: TGTGCCAGTAGTTCACAAATGACAGGGGAAGACTATGGCTACACCTTC. Residues: CASSSQMTGEDYGYTF.